Listed below are T cell receptor beta chains from one sample, sequenced in a study of cytomegalovirus exposure and HLA in healthy donors. Libraries were prepared by immunoSEQ multiplex PCR; TCRdb keeps only in-frame clonotypes and omits some of them. This table holds around 150,000 clones, roughly four fifths found once. Sequencing used PBMCs. The origin of the receptors is a woman aged 50 to 65 in good health and CMV-seronegative. The CDR3 runs from the conserved cysteine through the conserved F or W. Each record gives: J gene, clone size, D gene, V gene, CDR3 protein, CDR3 DNA. D genes are given only for firm matches. For some rows the clone size is stated as once, few or many, or as a class when expanded; others skip it.

TRBJ1-6	-	-	TRBV6-1	CASSVDRTNSPLHF	TGTGCCAGCAGCGTTGACAGGACGAATTCACCCCTCCACTTT
TRBJ2-1	-	TRBD2	TRBV7-2	CASSSTSGVYNEQFF	TGTGCCAGCAGCTCGACTAGCGGGGTATACAATGAGCAGTTCTTC
TRBJ1-1	-	TRBD1	TRBV29-1	CSASGQLNTEAFF	TGCAGCGCCTCGGGACAGTTAAACACTGAAGCTTTCTTT
TRBJ1-1	-	TRBD1	TRBV10-2	CASSRMTGESTEAFF	TGCGCCAGCAGTCGGATGACAGGGGAGTCCACTGAAGCTTTCTTT
TRBJ1-5	-	-	TRBV7-8	CASSLVSQVNQPQHF	TGTGCCAGCAGCTTAGTATCCCAGGTCAATCAGCCCCAGCATTTT
TRBJ1-2	-	-	TRBV21-1	CASSPYFRTGHTYYGYTF	TGTGCCAGCAGCCCTTACTTTCGGACAGGCCATACCTACTATGGCTACACCTTC
TRBJ2-3	-	-	TRBV9	CASSVGGTDTQYF	TGTGCCAGCAGCGTTGGGGGCACGGATACGCAGTATTTT
TRBJ2-3	-	TRBD1	TRBV9	CASSGLQGATDTQYF	TGTGCCAGCAGCGGATTACAGGGGGCTACAGATACGCAGTATTTT
TRBJ2-7	-	TRBD1	TRBV5-1	CASKREAGQGYEQYF	TGCGCCAGCAAGAGGGAAGCGGGACAGGGGTACGAGCAGTACTTC
TRBJ2-7	-	-	TRBV4-3	CASSPSRRDEQYF	TGCGCCAGCAGCCCTTCGAGGCGGGACGAGCAGTACTTC
TRBJ1-1	-	TRBD1	TRBV7-3	CASSAGGTTEAFF	TGTGCCAGCAGCGCAGGGGGGACCACTGAAGCTTTCTTT
TRBJ1-1	-	-	TRBV7-2	CASRRQPNTEAFF	TGTGCCAGCAGGAGACAGCCGAACACTGAAGCTTTCTTT
TRBJ1-6	-	-	TRBV14	CASSQELISPLHF	TGTGCCAGCAGCCAAGAACTCATTTCACCCCTCCACTTT
TRBJ1-5	-	-	TRBV19	CASSIWGGAEYNQPQHF	TGTGCCAGTAGTATTTGGGGGGGCGCCGAATACAATCAGCCCCAGCATTTT
TRBJ2-2	-	-	TRBV29-1	CSVDRGGGELFF	TGCAGCGTTGATCGGGGTGGCGGGGAGCTGTTTTTT
TRBJ2-3	few	TRBD2	TRBV30	CAWLAGGHDTQYF	TGTGCCTGGCTAGCGGGAGGCCACGATACGCAGTATTTT
TRBJ2-7	-	-	TRBV5-4	CASSEGSSPHEQYF	TGTGCCAGCAGCGAAGGGAGTAGTCCCCACGAGCAGTACTTC
TRBJ1-4	-	-	TRBV7-2	CASSTRRGLSNEKLFF	TGTGCCAGCAGCACCCGGCGCGGACTCTCTAATGAAAAACTGTTTTTT
TRBJ2-7	few	-	TRBV5-1	CASRLGRSAYEQYF	TGCGCCAGCAGACTGGGCAGGTCGGCCTACGAGCAGTACTTC
TRBJ2-1	-	-	TRBV5-1	CASSLATTNEQFF	TGCGCCAGCAGCTTGGCCACTACAAATGAGCAGTTCTTC
TRBJ1-2	-	-	TRBV9	CASSEGGAREATYGYTF	TGTGCCAGCAGCGAGGGAGGGGCGCGCGAGGCAACCTATGGCTACACCTTC
TRBJ1-2	-	-	TRBV4-1	CASSQETRANYGYTF	TGCGCCAGCAGCCAAGAAACCAGGGCGAACTATGGCTACACCTTC
TRBJ1-6	-	-	TRBV2	CARQGEVERDSPLHF	TGTGCCAGGCAGGGAGAAGTAGAGCGGGATTCACCCCTCCACTTT
TRBJ2-6	-	TRBD1	TRBV19	CASSIDRAGANVLTF	TGTGCCAGTAGTATTGACAGGGCTGGGGCCAACGTCCTGACTTTC
TRBJ2-7	-	-	TRBV15	CATSRDRKGLTYEQYF	TGTGCCACCAGCAGAGATAGAAAGGGGCTAACCTACGAGCAGTACTTC
TRBJ1-2	-	-	TRBV7-9	CASSFKEGAGGYTF	TGTGCCAGCAGCTTCAAGGAGGGCGCGGGTGGCTACACCTTC
TRBJ2-7	few	TRBD1	TRBV2	CASSTDRGEDEQYF	TGTGCCAGCAGTACAGACAGGGGCGAGGACGAGCAGTACTTC
TRBJ2-7	-	TRBD1	TRBV10-3	CAISDSDRGISYEQYF	TGTGCCATCAGTGATTCGGACAGGGGGATCTCCTACGAGCAGTACTTC
TRBJ1-2	few	TRBD1	TRBV9	CASSSTGGNYGYTF	TGTGCCAGCAGCTCCACAGGGGGTAACTATGGCTACACCTTC
TRBJ2-7	-	TRBD1	TRBV6-1	CASRRQGDEQYF	TGTGCCAGCAGAAGACAGGGGGACGAGCAGTACTTC
TRBJ1-2	-	-	TRBV7-9	CASSFRKDSVYGYTF	TGTGCCAGCAGCTTCCGAAAGGACAGCGTCTATGGCTACACCTTC
TRBJ1-2	-	-	TRBV19	CASSIADPTGGYTF	TGTGCCAGTAGTATAGCCGACCCAACGGGGGGCTACACCTTC
TRBJ2-7	-	-	TRBV2	CASTPLQEQYF	TGTGCCAGCACCCCCCTTCAGGAGCAGTACTTC
TRBJ2-3	-	TRBD2	TRBV7-2	CASTGGTLGGADTQYF	TGTGCCAGCACCGGAGGGACTCTCGGGGGGGCGGATACGCAGTATTTT
TRBJ1-2	-	-	TRBV28	CASRLTGTHGYTF	TGTGCCAGCAGACTGACAGGAACCCATGGCTACACCTTC
TRBJ2-7	-	-	TRBV5-4	CASSTPVSHEQYF	TGTGCCAGCAGCACCCCTGTTAGCCACGAGCAGTACTTC
TRBJ1-4	-	TRBD1	TRBV11-2	CASSSFTGTGQNEKLFF	TGTGCCAGCAGCTCCTTCACCGGGACAGGGCAGAATGAAAAACTGTTTTTT
TRBJ1-5	-	-	TRBV7-2	CASKPSGVDQPQHF	TGTGCCAGCAAACCCTCAGGGGTGGATCAGCCCCAGCATTTT